Each of the 28 T cell receptor beta chains below was sequenced from the same sample in a study of control samples from healthy donors and cancer patients. Profiled with immunoSEQ multiplex PCR; TCRdb holds only in-frame clones, not every one. The table records roughly 170,000 clones, approximately 86% of them present only once. What was sequenced was blood. These receptors all come from a woman aged 25 to 39 in good health.

The chain recombines TRBV4-1 with TRBJ2-3; D tentatively reads TRBD1 or TRBD2 (5 bases each). Germline-derived CDR1 and CDR2 are MGHRA and YSYEKL. This CDR3 is built from 18 residues. V was clipped by 1 base and J by 0 bases, with 17 bases between them. CDR3 coding DNA: TGCGCCAGCAGCCAAGGGGGGTTAGCGATCGCTAGCACAGATACGCAGTATTTT. Protein: CASSQGGLAIASTDTQYF.

V and J are TRBV11-1 and TRBJ2-5; possible D gene TRBD2, 5 bases. CDR3 length equals 13 residues. With 3 bases removed from V and 6 bases from J, the gap between germline ends came to 11 bases. Per the germline V gene, CDR1 is SGHAT and CDR2 is FQDESV (reference sequence). The DNA of the CDR3 is TGTGCCAGCAGCTTGGCTAGCTGGCAGACCCAGTACTTC. Protein product: CASSLASWQTQYF.

The chain uses TRBV30 and TRBJ1-2; TRBD1 might be the D (5 bases). Germline loops: CDR1 GTSNPN, CDR2 SVGIG (reference sequence). The CDR3 length is 14 residues. V was shortened by 4 bases and J by 5 bases, with 17 bases between the two germline ends. Here the CDR3 reads CAWTSWGALYGYTF. CDR3 coding DNA: TGTGCCTGGACTTCGTGGGGCGCCTTGTATGGCTACACCTTC.

This chain joins TRBV6-5 and TRBJ1-1; TRBD1 is a possible D gene (5 bases). The CDR3 length is 13 residues. V gave up 6 bases and J gave up 7 bases, with 15 bases separating them. Germline V CDR1 and CDR2: MNHEY, SVGAGI. CDR3 loop: CASRVLGVNEAFF. In nucleotides, the CDR3 is TGTGCCAGCAGGGTCTTGGGGGTTAATGAAGCTTTCTTT.

The V gene is TRBV7-9, the J gene TRBJ2-2; 11 nucleotides line up with TRBD2. J was trimmed by 9 bases and V by 5 bases; bases with no gene match: 11. Germline V gives CDR1 SEHNR, CDR2 FQNEAQ (reference sequence). CDR3 length equals 16 residues. The CDR3 reads CASSPSGTSGLRELFF. CDR3 DNA: TGTGCCAGCAGCCCCTCGGGGACTAGCGGTTTACGGGAGCTGTTTTTT. Complete variable domain (other parts from reference TRBV7-9 and TRBJ2-2): DTGVSQNPRHKITKRGQNVTFRCDPISEHNRLYWYRQTLGQGPEFLTYFQNEAQLEKSRLLSDRFSAERPKGSFSTLEIQRTEQGDSAMYLCASSPSGTSGLRELFFGEGSRLTVL.

The J gene is TRBJ1-5, the V gene TRBV6-1; the D is unclear. Trimming removed 1 base from V and 6 bases from J, with 13 bases in between. Germline assignment: CDR1 MNHNS and CDR2 SASEGT. The CDR3 extends over 15 amino acids. CDR3 protein: CASSEVAGSGQPQHF. The DNA for the CDR3 is TGTGCCAGCAGTGAAGTTGCAGGTTCGGGTCAGCCCCAGCATTTT.

The chain combines TRBV11-2 with TRBJ2-5; D might be TRBD2 (7 bases). This CDR3 region has 16 residues. The germline V gene encodes CDR1 SGHAT and CDR2 FQNNGV. With 5 bases removed from V and 7 bases from J, the gap between germline ends came to 23 bases. The CDR3: CASSQTRGRGGGTQYF. For the CDR3, the DNA is TGTGCCAGCAGCCAGACTCGGGGCAGGGGAGGGGGGACCCAGTACTTC.

The V call is TRBV28, the J call TRBJ2-3, with 7 bases matching TRBD1. Germline lookup yields CDR1 MDHEN and CDR2 SYDVKM. J gave up 0 bases and V 4 bases, and 4 bases lay outside the gene matches. The CDR3 is 15 amino acids. The CDR3: CASSSDRPSTDTQYF. Written as DNA, the CDR3 is TGTGCCAGCAGTTCGGACAGGCCCAGCACAGATACGCAGTATTTT.

This chain joins TRBV4-1 and TRBJ1-5; D gene uncertain. CDR1 is MGHRA and CDR2 is YSYEKL in the germline V gene. Trimming pared 0 bases from V and 9 bases from J, leaving 15 bases between. This CDR3 comprises 15 residues. The CDR3 here is CASSQEISGVRPQHF. In DNA form, the CDR3 reads TGCGCCAGCAGCCAAGAGATCTCAGGAGTTCGGCCCCAGCATTTT.

The rearrangement links TRBV10-3 to TRBJ1-2, with D unclear. Germline CDR1 is ENHRY and CDR2 is SYGVKD. The CDR3 extends over 16 amino acids. Trimming removed 5 bases at V and 8 bases at J, with 24 bases between. DNA for the CDR3: TGTGCCATCAGTTTAGCCCCCCGGGAGGAAGGCGAGGGCTACACCTTC. It translates to CAISLAPREEGEGYTF.

V is TRBV4-1 and J is TRBJ1-2, with D possibly matching TRBD1 (5 bases). This CDR3 contains 16 residues. CDR1 is MGHRA, CDR2 YSYEKL, per germline. V shed 6 bases and J shed 2 bases, with 19 bases lying between them. The CDR3 DNA reads as TGCGCCAGCAGGGCCGCAGCGACGGGGCAAAACTATGGCTACACCTTC. Protein: CASRAAATGQNYGYTF.

The J gene is TRBJ1-6, the V gene TRBV3-1 (or the pseudogene TRBV3-2); 7 bases match TRBD1. CDR1 is LGHDT and CDR2 is YNNKEL in the germline V gene (reference sequence). With 6 bases clipped from V and 4 bases from J, the junction kept 6 bases outside the gene matches. The CDR3 contains 15 residues. CDR3 bases: TGTGCCAGCAGATTCGACAGGGATTATAATTCACCCCTCCACTTT. It specifies CASRFDRDYNSPLHF.

V and J are TRBV6-5 and TRBJ1-2, with 8 bases that match TRBD1. Per germline, CDR1 MNHEY and CDR2 SVGAGI. The length of the CDR3 is 15 residues. Trimming took 10 bases from V and 3 from J; bases not matched to a gene: 13. The CDR3 here is CATLGMTGDHYGYTF. Here the CDR3 DNA reads TGTGCCACCCTAGGGATGACAGGGGACCACTATGGCTACACCTTC.

The J gene is TRBJ2-5, the V gene TRBV6-1, with unresolved D. The CDR3 length is 16 residues. Trimming shortened V by 1 base and J by 4 bases, and 16 bases separated the two germline ends. The germline V gene has CDR1 MNHNS and CDR2 SASEGT. The CDR3: CASSEGLGVRRETQYF. As DNA, the CDR3 is TGTGCCAGCAGTGAAGGTCTTGGGGTGCGGCGAGAGACCCAGTACTTC.

V and J are TRBV18 and TRBJ1-1; D unclear. CDR3 length: 14 residues. Germline CDR1 reads KGHSH; CDR2 reads LQKENI. Between the trimmed V and J ends, which lost 1 base and 2 bases, there was a span of 8 bases. The CDR3 sequence is CASSPQGINTEAFF. The CDR3 nucleotides read TGTGCCAGCTCACCACAGGGCATTAACACTGAAGCTTTCTTT. Looking up the rest from reference TRBV18 and TRBJ1-1 gives the full variable domain: NAGVMQNPRHLVRRRGQEARLRCSPMKGHSHVYWYRQLPEEGLKFMVYLQKENIIDESGMPKERFSAEFPKEGPSILRIQQVVRGDSAAYFCASSPQGINTEAFFGQGTRLTVV.

Concerning this clone: This sample also contains other DNA sequences that code for the same CDR3. The V and J genes are TRBV5-1 and TRBJ2-5; D is possibly TRBD2 (6 bases). This CDR3 comprises 13 residues. Looked up from germline, CDR1 is SGHRS and CDR2 is YFSETQ. V lost 3 bases and J 5 bases, leaving 11 bases between the germline ends. The CDR3 DNA is TGCGCCAGCAGCTCTACCGGGGGTGAGACCCAGTACTTC. It translates to CASSSTGGETQYF.

The J gene is TRBJ1-6, the V gene TRBV24-1, with 8 bases that match TRBD1. The trim removed 3 bases at V and 10 bases at J, leaving 4 bases unmatched. This CDR3 comprises 14 residues. Germline V gene sequence: CDR1 KGHDR, CDR2 SFDVKD. The CDR3 nucleotides are TGTGCCACCAGTGATCCCGGACAGGGATCACCCCTCCACTTT. Translation: CATSDPGQGSPLHF.

This clone showed up just a few times. This chain links TRBV9 with TRBJ2-3; D uncertain. The CDR3 extends over 12 amino acids. Trimming cost V 5 bases and J 6 bases, with 10 bases left between them. Germline values: CDR1 SGDLS, CDR2 YYNGEE. The CDR3 loop reads CASRSDEDTQYF. In DNA, the CDR3 is TGTGCCAGCAGATCCGACGAGGATACGCAGTATTTT. The entire variable domain, with the rest obtained from reference TRBV9 and TRBJ2-3, is as follows: DSGVTQTPKHLITATGQRVTLRCSPRSGDLSVYWYQQSLDQGLQFLIQYYNGEERAKGNILERFSAQQFPDLHSELNLSSLELGDSALYFCASRSDEDTQYFGPGTRLTVL.

The chain uses TRBV30 and TRBJ1-6; possible D gene TRBD1, 6 bases. The V end lost 3 bases, the J end lost 0 bases, and 15 bases lay between the germline ends. The CDR3 has 17 residues. Per the germline V gene, CDR1 is GTSNPN and CDR2 is SVGIG (reference sequence). CDR3 in amino acids: CAWRPDSRSSYNSPLHF. The CDR3 bases are TGTGCCTGGAGGCCGGACAGCCGGAGCTCCTATAATTCACCCCTCCACTTT.

The chain joins TRBV25-1 to TRBJ2-7; 8 bases match TRBD2. J gave up 2 bases and V 6 bases, and 12 bases lay outside the gene matches. From germline, CDR1 is MGHDK and CDR2 SYGVNS. This CDR3 spans 16 amino acids. The CDR3 spells CASSDQSGRLAYEQYF. The CDR3 nucleotides are TGTGCCAGCAGCGACCAAAGCGGGAGACTTGCCTACGAGCAGTACTTC.

The chain uses TRBV27 and TRBJ1-2, with D possibly matching TRBD1 (5 bases). The V and J ends lost 3 bases and 3 bases respectively, with 14 bases between them. Germline values: CDR1 MNHEY, CDR2 SMNVEV (reference sequence). The CDR3 has 15 residues. For the CDR3, the DNA is TGTGCCAGCAGTTTTACAAGGGGCGCTGACTATGGCTACACCTTC. It translates to CASSFTRGADYGYTF.

The genes are TRBV7-9 and TRBJ1-5, with no clear D. Germline V CDR1 and CDR2: SEHNR, FQNEAQ (reference sequence). V was cut by 1 base and J by 6 bases, with 4 bases left in between. The CDR3 has 12 residues. The CDR3 reads CASSLGVQPQHF. DNA of the CDR3: TGTGCCAGCAGCTTAGGAGTTCAGCCCCAGCATTTT.

The chain combines TRBV5-1 with TRBJ2-1, with 10 bases that match TRBD2. CDR3 length: 19 amino acids. Germline CDR1 is SGHRS and CDR2 is YFSETQ. V gave up 4 bases and J gave up 7 bases; unmatched junction bases: 20. CDR3 DNA: TGCGCCAGCAGCCGATCGAGGTTGGGACTAGCGAGATCGGGGAATGAGCAGTTCTTC. The encoded protein is CASSRSRLGLARSGNEQFF.

The CDR3 reads CASSADRRYNEQFF. CDR3 nucleotide sequence: TGTGCCAGTAGTGCCGACAGACGATACAATGAGCAGTTCTTC. This chain connects TRBV19 to TRBJ2-1; a possible D gene is TRBD1 (5 bases). Deletions cut 5 bases from V and 4 bases from J, with 12 bases between. Per germline, CDR1 LNHDA and CDR2 SQIVND (reference sequence). This CDR3 contains 14 residues.

The chain combines TRBV5-1 with TRBJ2-1; 11 nucleotides align to TRBD1. Germline V gene lookup returns CDR1 SGHRS and CDR2 YFSETQ. This CDR3 is 15 amino acids long. The V and J ends lost 3 bases and 10 bases, in that order; junction bases with no gene match: 9. CDR3 bases: TGCGCCAGCAGCTATGGGACAGGGGGAAGGAGGGAGCAGTTCTTC. It yields the protein CASSYGTGGRREQFF.

This sequence joins TRBV7-9 and TRBJ2-1; either TRBD1 or TRBD2 may fit D (6 bases each). This CDR3 has 15 amino acids. V was trimmed by 2 bases and J by 8 bases, leaving 16 bases between them. Germline CDR1 and CDR2: SEHNR and FQNEAQ (reference sequence). In nucleotides, the CDR3 is TGTGCCAGCAGCTTAAAGGGGGGTTACGTCGATGAGCAGTTCTTC. Its protein product is CASSLKGGYVDEQFF.

The V call is TRBV9, the J call TRBJ2-3; D remains unclear. Germline V lookup: CDR1 SGDLS, CDR2 YYNGEE. The ends were cut back, 0 bases at V and 6 bases at J, with 8 bases in the middle. This CDR3 region has 13 residues. This chain's CDR3 is CASSVVASDTQYF. As DNA, the CDR3 is TGTGCCAGCAGCGTAGTGGCTAGTGATACGCAGTATTTT. Supplemented by reference TRBV9 and TRBJ2-3, the full variable domain reads DSGVTQTPKHLITATGQRVTLRCSPRSGDLSVYWYQQSLDQGLQFLIQYYNGEERAKGNILERFSAQQFPDLHSELNLSSLELGDSALYFCASSVVASDTQYFGPGTRLTVL.

The rearrangement links TRBV11-2 to TRBJ2-1; 7 bases map to TRBD1. CDR1 is SGHAT and CDR2 is FQNNGV in the germline V gene. The CDR3 is made up of 17 amino acids. The V and J ends lost 5 bases and 2 bases, in that order; junction bases with no gene match: 12. The CDR3 is CASSRIQGKSTYNEQFF. The CDR3 DNA follows: TGTGCCAGCAGCCGAATACAGGGGAAGTCGACCTACAATGAGCAGTTCTTC.